The clone carrying this T cell receptor beta chain was recorded a few times. The antigen is not known. These data come from a study of beta chain features in type 1 diabetes. Study-level background: Healthy donors resembled patients in age, gender and cell yields.

Expressed TCRB transcripts were sequenced after all isolated RNA was converted to cDNA. Roughly 3.6 million reads on average were seen across naive, central memory and regulatory T cell samples. Sequencing used immunoSEQ multiplex PCR; TCRdb keeps in-frame clones, though not all of them. The sample has about 160,000 clones, 8.5% to 10% seen once; the top ten hold around 0.7%. The CDR3 spans 14 residues. J was trimmed by 5 bases and V by 0 bases; bases with no gene match: 3. The germline V gene encodes CDR1 SEHNR and CDR2 FQNEAQ (reference sequence). Findings and limits, study-wide: Shorter TCRB CDR3s, moderately but significantly so, marked every one of the four CD4+ subsets in Type 1 diabetes patients.

The sample comprised central memory CD4+ T cells from blood. The chain has TRBV7-9 and TRBJ2-7; 8 bases line up with TRBD1. This clonotype was sampled from a woman aged 25-40 years with type 1 diabetes. The DNA for the CDR3 is TGTGCCAGCAGCTTAGCCCAGGGGGCAGACGAGCAGTACTTC. Protein sequence: CASSLAQGADEQYF.